A selection of T cell receptor beta chains follows, all from one sample in a study of shared clonotypes between healthy human individuals. Sequenced by immunoSEQ multiplex PCR; TCRdb stores in-frame clones only, minus some. The repertoire holds a few million clones, more than 90% seen once, with 0.14% in the top ten. Sample: naive CD4+ T cells sorted from blood. These receptors were collected from a young man in good health. Both conserved end residues are part of each CDR3. The D gene is left open where the match is weak. Size values are once, few and many counts, or a class for expanded clones, and some rows have none.

clone size	D gene	J gene	V gene	CDR3 DNA	CDR3 protein
NA	NA	TRBJ2-7	TRBV10-1	TGCGCCAGCAGTAAGGGAAACTCCTACGAGCAGTACTTC	CASSKGNSYEQYF
NA	TRBD2	TRBJ2-1	TRBV5-1	TGCGCCAGCAGCCGGCCCCGGAGCGGGGGGCTGAGCCACGCGTCGAATGAGCAGTTCTTC	CASSRPRSGGLSHASNEQFF
NA	NA	TRBJ2-7	TRBV6-5	TGTGCCAGCAGCCGGGGGGGGACAGGGTCCTACGAGCAGTACTTC	CASSRGGTGSYEQYF
NA	NA	TRBJ2-5	TRBV18	TGTGCCAGCTCACCAACGTCAGGGTTGGAGACCCAGTACTTC	CASSPTSGLETQYF
NA	TRBD1	TRBJ2-3	TRBV5-1	TGCGCCAGCAGTGGGACAGGTAGGGGAGGCACAGATACGCAGTATTTT	CASSGTGRGGTDTQYF
NA	NA	TRBJ2-1	TRBV7-9	TGTGCCAGCAGCTCGCGGGGTAAGGCGAGCTCCTACAATGAGCAGTTCTTC	CASSSRGKASSYNEQFF
once	NA	TRBJ2-6	TRBV23-1	TGCGCCAGCAGTCAATCCAACAGGTTTGGGGCCAACGTCCTGACTTTC	CASSQSNRFGANVLTF
once	TRBD2	TRBJ2-1	TRBV27	TGTGCCAGCACCCTCCTCGGACTAGCGGGAGGGAAGAGCTCCTACAATGAGCAGTTCTTC	CASTLLGLAGGKSSYNEQFF
NA	TRBD1	TRBJ1-5	TRBV5-1	TGCGCCAGCAGCGAATCAGGGGGCGGCTCCCAGCATTTT	CASSESGGGSQHF
NA	TRBD1	TRBJ1-6	TRBV10-3	TGTGCCACCTCAACCGGGACAGGCCTTTTTAATTCACCCCTCCACTTT	CATSTGTGLFNSPLHF
NA	TRBD1	TRBJ1-2	TRBV2	TGTGCCAGCAGCCCCCTGACAGGGTCGAGTCACGGCTACACCTTC	CASSPLTGSSHGYTF
NA	NA	TRBJ2-3	TRBV6-5	TGTGCCAGCAGTTCCGACGGAGATACGCAGTATTTT	CASSSDGDTQYF
NA	NA	TRBJ1-1	TRBV5-1	TGCGCCAGCAGCTCAACAGGGATTACGTCGATGAACACTGAAGCTTTCTTT	CASSSTGITSMNTEAFF
few	NA	TRBJ1-6	TRBV5-4	TGTGCCAGCAGCTTAGATTGGAGAGGAGAGTCACCCCTCCACTTT	CASSLDWRGESPLHF
NA	NA	TRBJ2-1	TRBV5-1	TGCGCCAGCAGCTTGGTGAGGGCTGATGAGCAGTTCTTC	CASSLVRADEQFF
once	TRBD1	TRBJ2-7	TRBV28	TGTGCCAGCGAGGGACAGGGACCCTACGAGCAGTACTTC	CASEGQGPYEQYF
NA	NA	TRBJ2-7	TRBV6-1	TGTGCCAGCAGTGAATACGGGTACGAGCAGTACTTC	CASSEYGYEQYF
NA	NA	TRBJ1-4	TRBV5-1	TGCGCCAGCGCCGGGGGGGATAATGAAAAACTGTTTTTT	CASAGGDNEKLFF
NA	NA	TRBJ1-3	TRBV5-1	TGCGCCAGCAGCTTGGCGGACACCTCTGGAAACACCATATATTTT	CASSLADTSGNTIYF
NA	NA	TRBJ1-2	TRBV6-1	TGTGCCAGCAGTAAATCAGTAGCAGGGGACTATGGCTACACCTTC	CASSKSVAGDYGYTF
NA	NA	TRBJ2-7	TRBV18	TGTGCCAGCTCATCCCTCTGGACGGGGCTGTACGAGCAGTACTTC	CASSSLWTGLYEQYF
NA	TRBD1	TRBJ1-1	TRBV29-1	TGCAGCGTTGAAGAAGGGGGCAGGCTCGCCACTGAAGCTTTCTTT	CSVEEGGRLATEAFF
NA	TRBD1	TRBJ2-1	TRBV18	TGTGCCAGCTCCTTGACAGGGCTTTCCTACAATGAGCAGTTCTTC	CASSLTGLSYNEQFF
NA	TRBD2	TRBJ2-7	TRBV6-5	TGTGCCAGCAGTTACGAAGCGGGAGCCTCCTACGAGCAGTACTTC	CASSYEAGASYEQYF
NA	NA	TRBJ2-7	TRBV6-1	TGTGCCAGCAGTGGGTCCAGGGCTTACTACGAGCAGTACTTC	CASSGSRAYYEQYF
NA	TRBD2	TRBJ2-5	TRBV10-3	TGTGCCATCGGGGCAGCGGGGGAACAAGAGACCCAGTACTTC	CAIGAAGEQETQYF
NA	TRBD1	TRBJ1-5	TRBV6-1	TGTGCCAGCAGTAAAGACAGGGGGCACAATCAGCCCCAGCATTTT	CASSKDRGHNQPQHF